The present T cell receptor (beta chain) was sequenced within a study of blood T cell repertoires in COVID-19. This table comes from immunoSEQ multiplex PCR, and its TCRdb copy is limited to in-frame clones, with some not included. Counted here are roughly 300,000 clones, roughly 90% occurring once; the ten biggest clones make up approximately 0.93%. Germline assignment: CDR1 MGHRA and CDR2 YSYEKL. With V trimmed by 0 bases and J by 5 bases, 4 bases remained unmatched. The CDR3 spans 15 residues. This chain connects TRBV4-1 to TRBJ2-5; TRBD2 aligns across 9 bases. The TCR originated in a woman younger than 45 who had recovered from COVID-19. Sequenced input: PBMCs or T cells enriched from blood (not recorded which). The CDR3 spells CASSQERGGPETQYF. The DNA of the CDR3 is TGCGCCAGCAGCCAAGAGCGGGGGGGCCCCGAGACCCAGTACTTC.